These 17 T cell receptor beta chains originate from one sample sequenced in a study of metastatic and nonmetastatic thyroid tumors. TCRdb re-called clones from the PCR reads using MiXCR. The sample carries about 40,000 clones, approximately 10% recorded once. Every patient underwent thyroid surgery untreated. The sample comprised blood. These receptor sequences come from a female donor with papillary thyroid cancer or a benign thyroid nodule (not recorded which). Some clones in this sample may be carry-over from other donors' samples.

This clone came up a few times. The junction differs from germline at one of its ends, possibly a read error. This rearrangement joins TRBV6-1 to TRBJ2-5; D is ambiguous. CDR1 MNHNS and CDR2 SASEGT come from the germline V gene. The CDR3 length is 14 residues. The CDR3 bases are TGTGCCAGCAGCCTAACAGTGGGCTTGGAGACCCATTACTTC. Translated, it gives CASSLTVGLETHYF.

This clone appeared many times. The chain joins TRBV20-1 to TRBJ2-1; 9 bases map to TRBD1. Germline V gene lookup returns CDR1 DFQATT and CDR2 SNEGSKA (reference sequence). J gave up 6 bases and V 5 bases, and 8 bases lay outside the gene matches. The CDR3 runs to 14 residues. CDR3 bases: TGCAGTGCTCTCGGGACAGGGTCTTCCAATGAGCAGTTCTTC. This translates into CSALGTGSSNEQFF.

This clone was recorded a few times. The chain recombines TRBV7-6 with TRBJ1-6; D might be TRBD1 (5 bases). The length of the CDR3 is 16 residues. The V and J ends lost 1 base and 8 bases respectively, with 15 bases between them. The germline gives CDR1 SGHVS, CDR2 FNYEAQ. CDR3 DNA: TGTGCCAGCAGCTTAGGATCTCTAGGGGCTGATTCACCCCTCCACTTT. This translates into CASSLGSLGADSPLHF.

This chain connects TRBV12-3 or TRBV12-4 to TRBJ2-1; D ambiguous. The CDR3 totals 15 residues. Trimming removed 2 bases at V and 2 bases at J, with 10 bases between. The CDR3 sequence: CASSLSKVAYNEQFF. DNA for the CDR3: TGTGCCAGCAGTTTATCGAAGGTAGCCTACAATGAGCAGTTCTTC.

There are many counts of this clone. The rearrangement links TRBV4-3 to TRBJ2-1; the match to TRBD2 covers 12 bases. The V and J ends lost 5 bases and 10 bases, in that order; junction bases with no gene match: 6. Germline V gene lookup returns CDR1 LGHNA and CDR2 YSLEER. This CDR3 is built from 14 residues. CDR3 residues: CASSSVLAGGEQFF. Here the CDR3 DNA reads TGCGCCAGCAGCTCCGTTCTAGCGGGAGGGGAGCAGTTCTTC.

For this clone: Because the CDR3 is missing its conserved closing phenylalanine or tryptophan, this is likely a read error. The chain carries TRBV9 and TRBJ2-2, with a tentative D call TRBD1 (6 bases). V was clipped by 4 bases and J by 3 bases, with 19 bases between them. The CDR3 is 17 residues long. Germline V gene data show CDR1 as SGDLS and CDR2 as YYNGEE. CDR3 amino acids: CASSYGQCWFDTGELFC. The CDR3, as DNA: TGTGCCAGCAGCTACGGACAGTGCTGGTTCGACACCGGGGAGCTGTTTTGT.

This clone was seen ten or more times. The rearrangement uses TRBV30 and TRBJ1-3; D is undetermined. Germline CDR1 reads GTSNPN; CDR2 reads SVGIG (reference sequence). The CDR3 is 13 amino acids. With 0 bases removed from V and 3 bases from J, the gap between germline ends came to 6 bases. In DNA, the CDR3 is TGTGCCTGGAGTGTGAGGGTTGGAAACACCATATATTTT. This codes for CAWSVRVGNTIYF. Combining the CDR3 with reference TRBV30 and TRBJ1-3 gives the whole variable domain SQTIHQWPATLVQPVGSPLSLECTVEGTSNPNLYWYRQAAGRGLQLLFYSVGIGQISSEVPQNLSASRPQDRQFILSSKKLLLSDSGFYLCAWSVRVGNTIYFGEGSWLTVV.

CDR3 sequence: CASSLEGRRIYEQFF. CDR3 sequence (DNA): TGTGCCAGCAGCTTAGAAGGCAGGAGGATCTATGAGCAGTTCTTC. The chain recombines TRBV11-2 with TRBJ2-1; tentatively, D is TRBD2 (5 bases). The V and J ends lost 0 bases and 8 bases respectively, with 14 bases between them. The CDR3 is 15 residues long. Per the germline V gene, CDR1 is SGHAT and CDR2 is FQNNGV.

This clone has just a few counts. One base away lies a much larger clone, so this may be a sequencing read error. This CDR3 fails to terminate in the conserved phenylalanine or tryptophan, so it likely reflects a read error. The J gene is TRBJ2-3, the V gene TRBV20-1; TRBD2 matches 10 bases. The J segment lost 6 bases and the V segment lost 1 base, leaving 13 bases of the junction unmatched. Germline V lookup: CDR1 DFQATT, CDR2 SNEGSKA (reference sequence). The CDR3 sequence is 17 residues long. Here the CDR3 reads CSARVLLLAGGGDTQYS. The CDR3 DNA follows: TGCAGTGCTAGAGTCCTTCTCTTAGCGGGAGGAGGGGATACGCAGTATTCT.

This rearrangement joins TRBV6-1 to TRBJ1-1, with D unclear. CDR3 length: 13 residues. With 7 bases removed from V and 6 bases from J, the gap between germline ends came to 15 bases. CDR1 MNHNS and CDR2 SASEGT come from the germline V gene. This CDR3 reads CASKVSSGAEAFF. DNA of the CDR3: TGTGCCAGCAAAGTATCTAGCGGGGCTGAAGCTTTCTTT.

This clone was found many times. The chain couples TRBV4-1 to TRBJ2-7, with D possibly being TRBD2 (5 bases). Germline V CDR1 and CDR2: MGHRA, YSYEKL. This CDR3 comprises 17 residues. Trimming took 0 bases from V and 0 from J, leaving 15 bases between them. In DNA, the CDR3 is TGCGCCAGCAGCCAAGAGGGTGGAGACTATACCTCCTACGAGCAGTACTTC. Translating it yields CASSQEGGDYTSYEQYF.

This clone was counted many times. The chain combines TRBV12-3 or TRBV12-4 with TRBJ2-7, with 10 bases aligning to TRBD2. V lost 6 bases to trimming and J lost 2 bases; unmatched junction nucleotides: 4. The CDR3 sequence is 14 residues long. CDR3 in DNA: TGTGCCAGCAGGCAAACTAGCGGGACCTACGAGCAGTACTTC. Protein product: CASRQTSGTYEQYF.

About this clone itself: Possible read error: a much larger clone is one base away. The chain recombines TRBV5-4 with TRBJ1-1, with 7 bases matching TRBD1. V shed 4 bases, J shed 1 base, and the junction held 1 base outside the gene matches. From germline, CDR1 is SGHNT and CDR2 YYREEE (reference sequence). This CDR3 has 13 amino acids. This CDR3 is CASSRTGNTEAFF. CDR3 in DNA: TGTGCCAGCAGCCGGACAGGGAACACTGAAGCTTTCTTT. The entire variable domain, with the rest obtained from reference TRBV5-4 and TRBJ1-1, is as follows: ETGVTQSPTHLIKTRGQQVTLRCSSQSGHNTVSWYQQALGQGPQFIFQYYREEENGRGNFPPRFSGLQFPNYSSELNVNALELDDSALYLCASSRTGNTEAFFGQGTRLTVV.

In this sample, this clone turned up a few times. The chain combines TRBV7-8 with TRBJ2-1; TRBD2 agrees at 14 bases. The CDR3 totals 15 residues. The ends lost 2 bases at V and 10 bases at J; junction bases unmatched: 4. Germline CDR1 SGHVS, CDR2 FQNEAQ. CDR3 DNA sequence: TGTGCCAGCAGCTTATTGACTAGCGGGGGGGAGGAGCAGTTCTTC. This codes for CASSLLTSGGEEQFF.

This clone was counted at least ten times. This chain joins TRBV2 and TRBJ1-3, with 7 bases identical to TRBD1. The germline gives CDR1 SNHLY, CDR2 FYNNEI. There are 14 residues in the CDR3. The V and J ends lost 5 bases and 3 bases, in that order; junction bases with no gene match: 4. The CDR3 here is CASSQDRDGNTIYF. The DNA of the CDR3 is TGTGCCAGCAGTCAAGACAGGGATGGAAACACCATATATTTT. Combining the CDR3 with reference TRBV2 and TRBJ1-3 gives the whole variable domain EPEVTQTPSHQVTQMGQEVILRCVPISNHLYFYWYRQILGQKVEFLVSFYNNEISEKSEIFDDQFSVERPDGSNFTLKIRSTKLEDSAMYFCASSQDRDGNTIYFGEGSWLTVV.

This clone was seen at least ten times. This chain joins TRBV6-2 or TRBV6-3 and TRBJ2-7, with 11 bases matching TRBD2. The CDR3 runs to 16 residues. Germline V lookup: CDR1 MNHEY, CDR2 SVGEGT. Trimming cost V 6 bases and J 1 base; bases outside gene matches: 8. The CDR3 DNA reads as TGTGCCAGCAGAACACGACTAGCGGGGCTTTCCTACGAGCAGTACTTC. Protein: CASRTRLAGLSYEQYF.

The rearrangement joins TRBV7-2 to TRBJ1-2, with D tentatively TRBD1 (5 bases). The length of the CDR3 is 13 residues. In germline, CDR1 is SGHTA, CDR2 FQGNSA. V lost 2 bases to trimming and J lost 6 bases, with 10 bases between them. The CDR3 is CASSLSGDHGYTF. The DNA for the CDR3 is TGTGCCAGCAGCTTATCCGGGGACCATGGCTACACCTTC.